This entry lists 8 T cell receptor beta chains sequenced from one sample in a study of early T cells in non-severe SARS-CoV-2 infection. MiXCR, run by TCRdb on the 5' RACE reads, gives a single entry per CDR3 protein. The sample contains around 61,000 distinct CDR3 sequences, roughly 12% of which appear only once. The sequencing input was whole blood. These receptors were collected from an adult who was a healthcare worker with PCR-confirmed SARS-CoV-2 infection or an uninfected control (not recorded which).

This clonotype showed up many times. In DNA form, the CDR3 reads TGCGCCAGCAGCTTGGCGACTAGCGGAAGCTCTGGGGCCAACGTCCTGACTTTC. Amino acid sequence: CASSLATSGSSGANVLTF. The J gene is TRBJ2-6, the V gene TRBV5-1; TRBD2 agrees at 9 bases. Looked up from germline, CDR1 is SGHRS and CDR2 is YFSETQ. The V segment lost 0 bases and the J segment 0 bases; nucleotides outside the gene matches: 4. This CDR3 region has 18 residues.

This clonotype has a single count. The V gene is TRBV29-1, the J gene TRBJ1-2; D uncertain. V shed 4 bases and J shed 4 bases, with 7 bases lying between them. Germline CDR1 is SQVTM and CDR2 is ANQGSEA. The CDR3 covers 11 residues. CDR3 sequence (DNA): TGCAGCGTTGTAGGGCTCTATGGCTACACCTTC. This sequence encodes CSVVGLYGYTF.

In its sample, this clonotype was seen a few times. This sequence joins TRBV19 and TRBJ2-1, with 7 bases lining up with TRBD1. Trimming at V came to 4 bases and at J to 9 bases, leaving 12 bases not matched to a gene. CDR3 size: 15 residues. CDR1 and CDR2 (germline): LNHDA, SQIVND (reference sequence). As DNA, the CDR3 is TGTGCCAGTAGTAGTAGGAGACAGGGTCAGGGTGAGCAGTTCTTC. This codes for CASSSRRQGQGEQFF.

This clonotype was seen ten or more times. This chain links TRBV29-1 with TRBJ2-5, with 13 positions matching TRBD2. This CDR3 is built from 14 residues. Per germline, CDR1 SQVTM and CDR2 ANQGSEA. V was clipped by 5 bases and J by 1 base; unmatched bases: 1. The CDR3 sequence: CSVRTSGSQETQYF. The CDR3 DNA is TGCAGCGTTCGGACTAGCGGGAGCCAAGAGACCCAGTACTTC.

As DNA, the CDR3 is TGCAGCGTTGAAGATAGGGCGGGACAAGAGACCCAGTACTTC. Protein sequence: CSVEDRAGQETQYF. The chain recombines TRBV29-1 with TRBJ2-5; possibly TRBD2 for D (6 bases). Trimming shortened V by 0 bases and J by 2 bases, and 10 bases separated the two germline ends. Germline V lookup: CDR1 SQVTM, CDR2 ANQGSEA. This CDR3 contains 14 residues.

This clonotype was recorded at least ten times. The rearrangement joins TRBV20-1 to TRBJ1-5; a possible D gene is TRBD1 (5 bases). The CDR3 runs to 15 residues. The V end lost 1 base, the J end lost 7 bases, and 17 bases lay between the germline ends. The germline gives CDR1 DFQATT, CDR2 SNEGSKA (reference sequence). The CDR3 loop reads CSARVGLSREQPQHF. In nucleotides, the CDR3 is TGCAGTGCTAGAGTCGGTTTGTCCAGGGAACAGCCCCAGCATTTT.

This clonotype came up many times. This chain joins TRBV12-3 or TRBV12-4 and TRBJ2-3; D remains ambiguous. This CDR3 has 15 residues. V dropped 3 bases and J dropped 0 bases, with 10 bases sitting between them. CDR3 protein: CASSLVEWSTDTQYF. The CDR3 DNA reads TGTGCCAGCAGTTTGGTTGAGTGGAGCACAGATACGCAGTATTTT.

The V gene is TRBV6-5, the J gene TRBJ1-2; D unclear. Germline assignment: CDR1 MNHEY and CDR2 SVGAGI. Deletions cut 3 bases from V and 0 bases from J, with 5 bases between. CDR3 length: 13 residues. The CDR3 bases are TGTGCCAGCAGTTATCAACCTAACTATGGCTACACCTTC. Translating gives CASSYQPNYGYTF.